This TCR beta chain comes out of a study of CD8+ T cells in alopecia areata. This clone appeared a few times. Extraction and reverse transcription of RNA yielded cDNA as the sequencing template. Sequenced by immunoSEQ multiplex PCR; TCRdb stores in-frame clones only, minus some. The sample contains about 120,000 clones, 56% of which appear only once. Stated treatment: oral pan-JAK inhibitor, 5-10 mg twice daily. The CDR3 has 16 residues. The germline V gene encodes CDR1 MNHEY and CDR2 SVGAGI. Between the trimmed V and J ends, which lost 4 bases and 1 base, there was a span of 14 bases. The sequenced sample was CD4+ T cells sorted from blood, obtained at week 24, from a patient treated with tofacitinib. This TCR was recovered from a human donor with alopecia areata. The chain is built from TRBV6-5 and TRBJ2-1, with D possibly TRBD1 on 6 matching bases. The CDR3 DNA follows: TGTGCCAGCAGTTTGGGGGCGGGCGCATCCTACAATGAGCAGTTCTTC. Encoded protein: CASSLGAGASYNEQFF.